A single sample is the source of the 13 T cell receptor beta chains below, sequenced in a study of cytomegalovirus exposure and HLA in healthy donors. The study ran its PCR with 60 Vbeta and 13 Jbeta primers. Profiling relied on immunoSEQ multiplex PCR, and the TCRdb table lists in-frame clones only, not all of them. This sample contains 65,000 to 95,000 clones. The sequenced material came from PBMCs. Source of these receptors: a woman aged 60-70 years in good health and CMV-seronegative.

According to its frequency, this clone is large. This chain links TRBV6-5 with TRBJ1-5; tentatively, D is TRBD1 (5 bases). Looked up from germline, CDR1 is MNHEY and CDR2 is SVGAGI. This CDR3 is 14 amino acids long. Trimming left V 4 bases short and J 7 bases short, with 14 bases between. CDR3 DNA sequence: TGTGCCAGCAGTTCCAGCCAGGGTAGCCAGCCCCAGCATTTT. It codes for CASSSSQGSQPQHF.

V and J are TRBV4-3 and TRBJ2-6, with TRBD2 as a possible D gene (5 bases). The length of the CDR3 is 16 residues. The germline CDR1 and CDR2 sequences are LGHNA and YSLEER. V lost 4 bases, J lost 0 bases, and 10 bases lay in between. The CDR3 sequence is CASSPPGVSGANVLTF. CDR3 DNA sequence: TGCGCCAGCAGCCCCCCCGGGGTCTCTGGGGCCAACGTCCTGACTTTC.

This chain joins TRBV5-1 and TRBJ2-7; the match to TRBD2 covers 13 bases. V was pared by 0 bases and J by 6 bases, with 0 bases of the junction left unmatched. This CDR3 has 14 amino acids. CDR1 is SGHRS and CDR2 is YFSETQ in the germline V gene. The CDR3 nucleotides read TGCGCCAGCAGCTTGGGACTAGCGGGAGGCGAGCAGTACTTC. This gives the protein CASSLGLAGGEQYF. Supplemented by reference TRBV5-1 and TRBJ2-7, the full variable domain reads KAGVTQTPRYLIKTRGQQVTLSCSPISGHRSVSWYQQTPGQGLQFLFEYFSETQRNKGNFPGRFSGRQFSNSRSEMNVSTLELGDSALYLCASSLGLAGGEQYFGPGTRLTVT.

The chain employs TRBV29-1 and TRBJ2-7; 10 positions agree with TRBD2. V was clipped by 4 bases and J by 3 bases; unmatched bases: 6. This CDR3 is built from 14 residues. Germline V gene sequence: CDR1 SQVTM, CDR2 ANQGSEA. The CDR3 DNA sequence: TGCAGCGTTGGAGGACTAGCGGAGAGCTACGAGCAGTACTTC. Translating it yields CSVGGLAESYEQYF.

The chain combines TRBV18 with TRBJ1-2; 7 bases are shared with TRBD1. The V and J ends lost 3 bases and 4 bases, in that order; junction bases with no gene match: 11. Germline values: CDR1 KGHSH, CDR2 LQKENI. The CDR3 spans 16 residues. The CDR3 DNA reads TGTGCCAGCTCACCTCCCGAGGGCAGGGGGACCTATGGCTACACCTTC. This translates into CASSPPEGRGTYGYTF.

The chain employs TRBV7-8 and TRBJ2-1; D possibly corresponds to TRBD2 (6 bases). CDR1 and CDR2 (germline): SGHVS, FQNEAQ. Deletions cut 5 bases from V and 0 bases from J, with 17 bases between. This CDR3 spans 17 amino acids. The CDR3 DNA sequence: TGTGCCAGCAGCCAAGTTCGATGGAGGGACTCCTACAATGAGCAGTTCTTC. Encoded protein: CASSQVRWRDSYNEQFF.

The chain has TRBV19 and TRBJ1-5, with 7 bases identical to TRBD1. V lost 3 bases to trimming and J lost 0 bases; unmatched junction nucleotides: 11. Germline V gene sequence: CDR1 LNHDA, CDR2 SQIVND (reference sequence). This CDR3 is built from 18 residues. The DNA of the CDR3 is TGTGCCAGTAGTATGCTGACAGGGCTCGATTATAGCAATCAGCCCCAGCATTTT. Encoded protein: CASSMLTGLDYSNQPQHF.

V and J are TRBV6-1 and TRBJ2-4; 9 bases fit TRBD1. The CDR3 is 13 residues long. The V gene's germline CDR1 is MNHNS and CDR2 SASEGT. The junction had 5 bases not matched to a gene; V was cut back by 7 bases and J by 7 bases. CDR3 region: CASNLGQGNIQYF. CDR3 DNA: TGTGCCAGCAACTTAGGACAGGGGAACATTCAGTACTTC.

V is TRBV4-1 and J is TRBJ2-3; D gene unclear. Trimming removed 1 base at V and 4 bases at J, with 21 bases between. CDR3 length: 18 residues. Germline V gene sequence: CDR1 MGHRA, CDR2 YSYEKL. Here the CDR3 DNA reads TGCGCCAGCAGCCAAGGCTCCCAGGTCTTAACGCCCCCAGATACGCAGTATTTT. This codes for CASSQGSQVLTPPDTQYF.

The chain uses TRBV11-2 and TRBJ2-7; 8 nucleotides agree with TRBD2. Germline V lookup: CDR1 SGHAT, CDR2 FQNNGV. There are 14 residues in the CDR3. With 6 bases clipped from V and 0 bases from J, the junction kept 4 bases outside the gene matches. The CDR3 loop reads CASSLGTSSYEQYF. The CDR3 DNA follows: TGTGCCAGCAGTCTCGGGACTAGCTCCTACGAGCAGTACTTC. Using reference TRBV11-2 and TRBJ2-7 for the parts outside the CDR3, the full variable domain is EAGVAQSPRYKIIEKRQSVAFWCNPISGHATLYWYQQILGQGPKLLIQFQNNGVVDDSQLPKDRFSAERLKGVDSTLKIQPAKLEDSAVYLCASSLGTSSYEQYFGPGTRLTVT.

The rearrangement links TRBV2 to TRBJ2-7; the match to TRBD2 covers 7 bases. CDR1 and CDR2 (germline): SNHLY, FYNNEI. J lost 6 bases, V lost 6 bases, and 14 bases had no gene match. There are 15 residues in the CDR3. The CDR3 sequence: CASSLYGTTTIEQYF. CDR3 DNA sequence: TGTGCCAGCAGCCTATACGGGACTACGACTATCGAGCAGTACTTC.

The chain uses TRBV5-1 and TRBJ2-5; possibly TRBD1 for D (5 bases). Matching the DNA end better, TRBJ2-7 makes the J call doubtful. Per the germline V gene, CDR1 is SGHRS and CDR2 is YFSETQ. The CDR3 is made up of 16 amino acids. In DNA, the CDR3 is TGCGCCAGCAGCTTGGCCGCCGTTGGGGCGACCTACGAGCAGTACTTC. This encodes CASSLAAVGATYEQYF.

This chain joins TRBV28 and TRBJ2-7, with D possibly being TRBD2 (6 bases). Trimming left V 3 bases short and J 6 bases short, with 15 bases between. The CDR3 has 14 residues. The germline CDR1 and CDR2 sequences are MDHEN and SYDVKM. The CDR3 loop is CASSFPLAGSEQYF. For the CDR3, the DNA is TGTGCCAGCAGTTTTCCCCTGGCGGGGTCCGAGCAGTACTTC.